This T cell receptor beta chain was retrieved from a study of blood T cell repertoires in COVID-19. Study-wide background: Collection of acute and convalescent COVID-19 samples took place in the United States, Italy and Spain. T cells, B-cell-depleted T cells, or PBMCs provided the cDNA or gDNA that served as material.

Germline CDR1 is KGHDR and CDR2 is SFDVKD. The J segment lost 5 bases and the V segment lost 8 bases, leaving 5 bases of the junction unmatched. CDR3 length: 13 residues. Authors' methods: Cell counts per sample came from amplifying reference gene primers. Profiled with immunoSEQ multiplex PCR; TCRdb holds only in-frame clones, not every one. From that table come the V and J calls and clone size; the DNA was used to work out D and trimming. The data show about 76,000 clones, with roughly four fifths seen just once and around a quarter held by the top ten. Specimen: peripheral blood. The sequence derives from a human donor in a cohort sampled during active COVID-19. The genes are TRBV24-1 and TRBJ2-7; TRBD1 agrees at 10 bases. The chain's CDR3 is CATKGTGVDEQYF. The CDR3 DNA sequence: TGTGCCACCAAAGGGACAGGGGTGGACGAGCAGTACTTC.